The 22 T cell receptor beta chains below come from one sample, sequenced in a study of blood T cell repertoires in COVID-19. The method was immunoSEQ multiplex PCR; TCRdb's version includes in-frame clones alone and lacks a portion of them. Here the sample spans 300,000 to 400,000 clones, roughly 85% being singletons. The sequenced sample was peripheral blood. These receptors came from a human donor in a cohort sampled during active COVID-19.

The chain recombines TRBV6-5 with TRBJ2-7; 8 positions match TRBD2. Looked up from germline, CDR1 is MNHEY and CDR2 is SVGAGI. The CDR3 has 16 residues. V shed 4 bases and J 0 bases; nucleotides not matched to a gene: 8. CDR3 protein: CASSSSSGGPSYEQYF. The DNA for the CDR3 is TGTGCCAGCAGTTCTTCAAGCGGGGGACCCTCCTACGAGCAGTACTTC.

J is TRBJ1-1 and V is TRBV6-5, with D perhaps TRBD1 (5 bases). The germline CDR1 and CDR2 sequences are MNHEY and SVGAGI. The CDR3 is 14 residues long. V lost 2 bases and J lost 1, with 8 bases in between. The CDR3 sequence is CASSYRQPNTEAFF. In nucleotides, the CDR3 is TGTGCCAGCAGTTACAGACAGCCGAACACTGAAGCTTTCTTT.

Only a few counts were recorded for this clone. J is TRBJ2-7 and V is TRBV11-3; maybe TRBD2 (6 bases). Germline-derived CDR1 and CDR2 are SGHNT and YENEEA. This CDR3 has 14 residues. V was clipped by 3 bases and J by 1 base, with 10 bases between them. The CDR3 is CASSFYAGSYEQYF. The CDR3 DNA reads as TGTGCCAGCAGCTTTTACGCGGGGTCCTACGAGCAGTACTTC.

The chain couples TRBV5-1 to TRBJ1-1; a possible D gene is TRBD1 (5 bases). CDR1 and CDR2 (germline): SGHRS, YFSETQ. The CDR3 runs to 12 residues. The V gene lost 4 bases and the J gene lost 7 bases, with 11 bases spanning the gap. The CDR3 spells CASSPGNLEAFF. Here the CDR3 DNA reads TGCGCCAGCAGCCCAGGGAACCTTGAAGCTTTCTTT.

The chain uses TRBV24-1 and TRBJ2-1, with D tentatively TRBD1 (5 bases). V lost 3 bases and J 6 bases, leaving 17 bases between the germline ends. Germline V gene data show CDR1 as KGHDR and CDR2 as SFDVKD. This CDR3 has 16 amino acids. CDR3 in DNA: TGTGCCACCAGTGATCTCACAGGTGCCGACACCAATGAGCAGTTCTTC. Translation: CATSDLTGADTNEQFF.

The chain employs TRBV18 and TRBJ1-1, with TRBD1 as a possible D gene (6 bases). V was pared by 1 base and J by 5 bases, with 11 bases between. CDR1 KGHSH and CDR2 LQKENI come from the germline V gene. The CDR3 loop spans 14 amino acids. CDR3 DNA sequence: TGTGCCAGCTCACCACAACTACAGGGTACTGAAGCTTTCTTT. It is translated as CASSPQLQGTEAFF.

The chain combines TRBV6-4 with TRBJ2-2, with a weak D call TRBD2 (6 bases). The CDR3 extends over 15 amino acids. With 3 bases removed from V and 4 bases from J, the gap between germline ends came to 12 bases. Germline CDR1 MRHNA, CDR2 SNTAGT. The CDR3 here is CASSEIGGVTGELFF. The CDR3 DNA reads TGTGCCAGCAGTGAGATTGGCGGGGTCACCGGGGAGCTGTTTTTT.

In this sample, this clone turned up a few times. The chain recombines TRBV7-3 with TRBJ1-6, with D possibly TRBD1 on 6 matching bases. The V end lost 4 bases, the J end lost 7 bases, and 11 bases lay between the germline ends. CDR3 length: 14 amino acids. The germline V gene encodes CDR1 SGHTA and CDR2 FQGTGA. In nucleotides, the CDR3 is TGTGCCAGCAGCTACGATACAGGGAATTCACCCCTCCACTTT. It translates to CASSYDTGNSPLHF. The whole variable domain, remainder taken from reference TRBV7-3 and TRBJ1-6, is GAGVSQTPSNKVTEKGKYVELRCDPISGHTALYWYRQSLGQGPEFLIYFQGTGAADDSGLPNDRFFAVRPEGSVSTLKIQRTERGDSAVYLCASSYDTGNSPLHFGNGTRLTVT.

The chain is built from TRBV5-1 and TRBJ2-3; 10 bases fit TRBD2. The germline CDR1 and CDR2 sequences are SGHRS and YFSETQ. J lost 1 base, V lost 7 bases, and 0 bases had no gene match. This CDR3 is built from 13 residues. This CDR3 is CASGLAGTDTQYF. DNA for the CDR3: TGCGCCAGCGGACTAGCGGGCACAGATACGCAGTATTTT.

The sample holds a few counts of this clone. The rearrangement joins TRBV30 to TRBJ1-6; 7 bases map to TRBD1. Unmatched junction bases numbered 5, after V lost 3 bases and J lost 0 bases. Per germline, CDR1 GTSNPN and CDR2 SVGIG (reference sequence). The CDR3 runs to 16 residues. The CDR3 region is CAWRQGQSSYNSPLHF. CDR3 bases: TGTGCCTGGAGACAGGGACAGAGCTCCTATAATTCACCCCTCCACTTT.

V and J are TRBV10-3 and TRBJ1-1, with TRBD1 identical over 8 bases. Germline trimming cut 4 bases from V and 0 bases from J; bases unmatched to any gene: 13. The CDR3 is 18 amino acids. The V gene's germline CDR1 is ENHRY and CDR2 SYGVKD. This chain's CDR3 is CAISGTKREGQVNTEAFF. The CDR3 region has the DNA TGTGCCATCAGTGGGACTAAGAGAGAGGGACAGGTGAACACTGAAGCTTTCTTT.

CDR3 DNA: TGTGCCAGCAGTCGAGGGACTAGAGCTATAGATACGCAGTATTTT. It encodes CASSRGTRAIDTQYF. The chain combines TRBV6-5 with TRBJ2-3; 8 bases map to TRBD2. From germline, CDR1 is MNHEY and CDR2 SVGAGI. The V and J ends lost 5 bases and 5 bases, in that order; junction bases with no gene match: 9. This CDR3 is built from 15 residues.

Concerning this clone: This sample includes further DNA sequences coding for the same CDR3. V is TRBV27 and J is TRBJ2-2; 7 bases align to TRBD2. In germline, CDR1 is MNHEY, CDR2 SMNVEV (reference sequence). CDR3 size: 15 residues. The junction had 1 base not matched to a gene; V was cut back by 3 bases and J by 0 bases. The CDR3 protein is CASSFGTTNTGELFF. The CDR3 DNA is TGTGCCAGCAGTTTTGGGACTACGAACACCGGGGAGCTGTTTTTT.

This clone occurred once. The rearrangement uses TRBV27 and TRBJ2-7; TRBD2 agrees at 10 bases. Unmatched junction bases numbered 8, after V lost 6 bases and J lost 3 bases. This CDR3 is 15 amino acids long. Germline loops: CDR1 MNHEY, CDR2 SMNVEV (reference sequence). The CDR3 protein is CASSPLAGEFYEQYF. The CDR3 region has the DNA TGTGCCAGCAGCCCCCTAGCGGGGGAATTCTACGAGCAGTACTTC.

As concerns this clone: The identical CDR3 is also encoded by other nucleotide sequences in the sample. V gene TRBV6-5 combines with J gene TRBJ2-3; 7 bases are shared with TRBD2. This CDR3 contains 13 residues. Trimming removed 8 bases from V and 0 bases from J; junction bases left unmatched: 2. The germline CDR1 and CDR2 sequences are MNHEY and SVGAGI. CDR3 sequence: CASGGGSTDTQYF. The DNA for the CDR3 is TGTGCCAGCGGGGGGGGTAGCACAGATACGCAGTATTTT.

The chain employs TRBV4-2 and TRBJ2-5; D is uncertain. With 4 bases removed from V and 4 bases from J, the gap between germline ends came to 10 bases. CDR1 is LGHNA, CDR2 YNFKEQ, per germline. CDR3 size: 13 residues. The CDR3 coding sequence is TGTGCCAGCAGCCCTAGGATCGGAGAGACCCAGTACTTC. Translating gives CASSPRIGETQYF.

V gene TRBV3-1 (or the pseudogene TRBV3-2) combines with J gene TRBJ1-2; D remains unclear. CDR3 size: 13 residues. The germline V gene encodes CDR1 LGHDT and CDR2 YNNKEL (reference sequence). V was clipped by 1 base and J by 7 bases, with 10 bases between them. Here the CDR3 reads CASSQGPPGGYTF. In nucleotides, the CDR3 is TGTGCCAGCAGCCAAGGGCCTCCAGGTGGCTACACCTTC.

The chain joins TRBV25-1 to TRBJ1-1; the D is unclear. This CDR3 is 13 amino acids long. From germline, CDR1 is MGHDK and CDR2 SYGVNS. V lost 3 bases, J lost 0 bases, and 5 bases lay in between. The CDR3 DNA follows: TGTGCCAGCAGTGACACGGTGAACACTGAAGCTTTCTTT. It yields the protein CASSDTVNTEAFF.

This clone was seen repeatedly, ten times or more. The genes are TRBV7-8 and TRBJ2-7; D possibly corresponds to TRBD2 (5 bases). The CDR3 sequence is 14 residues long. V lost 5 bases, J lost 2 bases, and 13 bases lay in between. From germline, CDR1 is SGHVS and CDR2 FQNEAQ. The CDR3 reads CASSALIATYEQYF. The CDR3 DNA follows: TGTGCCAGCAGCGCCCTAATAGCGACCTACGAGCAGTACTTC.

The V gene is TRBV6-5, the J gene TRBJ2-3, with D maybe TRBD2 (6 bases). V lost 5 bases, J lost 2 bases, and 14 bases lay in between. Germline values: CDR1 MNHEY, CDR2 SVGAGI. The CDR3 length is 15 residues. CDR3 DNA sequence: TGTGCCAGCAGTCAGATAGCGGACTACACAGATACGCAGTATTTT. This sequence encodes CASSQIADYTDTQYF.

This chain connects TRBV5-1 to TRBJ2-5; 9 bases map to TRBD1. Unmatched junction bases numbered 7, after V lost 4 bases and J lost 6 bases. The CDR3 contains 14 residues. Germline V gives CDR1 SGHRS, CDR2 YFSETQ. This chain's CDR3 is CASSLGQGIKTQYF. CDR3 sequence (DNA): TGCGCCAGCAGCCTCGGACAGGGGATAAAGACCCAGTACTTC.

This chain joins TRBV4-1 and TRBJ1-1, with TRBD1 identical over 7 bases. With 4 bases clipped from V and 11 bases from J, the junction kept 10 bases outside the gene matches. This CDR3 comprises 13 residues. The germline V gene has CDR1 MGHRA and CDR2 YSYEKL. The CDR3 reads CASSPYRGPEAFF. CDR3 bases: TGCGCCAGCAGCCCATACAGGGGACCGGAGGCTTTCTTT.